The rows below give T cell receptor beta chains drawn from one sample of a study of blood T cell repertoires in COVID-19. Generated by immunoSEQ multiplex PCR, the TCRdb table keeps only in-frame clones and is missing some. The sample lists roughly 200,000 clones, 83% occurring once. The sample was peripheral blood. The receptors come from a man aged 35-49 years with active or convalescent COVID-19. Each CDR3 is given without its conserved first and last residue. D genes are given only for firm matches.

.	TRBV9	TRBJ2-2	ASSVANTRGGELF
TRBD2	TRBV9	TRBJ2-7	ASSVSAGGHEQY
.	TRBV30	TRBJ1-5	AWSVQAREPQH
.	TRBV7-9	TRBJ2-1	ANKGVYDEQF
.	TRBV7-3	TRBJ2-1	ASSLNRGIRETVLDEQF
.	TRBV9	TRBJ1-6	ASSVAAGSAPLH
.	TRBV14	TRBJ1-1	ASSPRRSGAEAF
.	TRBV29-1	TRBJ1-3	SVIRAGGGNTIY
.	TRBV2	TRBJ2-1	ASSNQGWEF
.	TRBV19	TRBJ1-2	ASSISQGNYGYT
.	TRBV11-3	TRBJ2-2	ASSSRVGGELF
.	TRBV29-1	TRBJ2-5	SVERLETQY
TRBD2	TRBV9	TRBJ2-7	ASSVAGGLGEEQY
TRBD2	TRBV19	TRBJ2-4	ATSVSGILTLAKNIQY
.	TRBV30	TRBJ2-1	AWSVSGPYNEQF
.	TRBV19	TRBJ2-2	ASSIGGGAGELF
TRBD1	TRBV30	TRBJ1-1	AWAKGAYTEAF
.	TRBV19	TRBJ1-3	ASSIGASGNTIY
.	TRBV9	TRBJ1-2	ASSGTPGISNYGYT